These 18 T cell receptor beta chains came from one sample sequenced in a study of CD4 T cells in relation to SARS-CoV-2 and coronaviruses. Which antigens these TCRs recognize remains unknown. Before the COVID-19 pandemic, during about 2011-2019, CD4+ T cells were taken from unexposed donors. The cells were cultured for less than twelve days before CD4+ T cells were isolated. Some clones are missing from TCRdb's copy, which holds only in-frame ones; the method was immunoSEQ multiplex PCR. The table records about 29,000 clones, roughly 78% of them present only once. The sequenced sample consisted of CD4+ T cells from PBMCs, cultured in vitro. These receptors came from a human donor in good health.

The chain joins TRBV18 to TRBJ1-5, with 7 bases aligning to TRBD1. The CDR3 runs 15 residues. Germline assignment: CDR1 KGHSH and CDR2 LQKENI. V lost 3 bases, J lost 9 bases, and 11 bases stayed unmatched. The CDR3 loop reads CASSPDRSLRGPQHF. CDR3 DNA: TGTGCCAGCTCACCGGACAGGTCCCTAAGGGGGCCCCAGCATTTT.

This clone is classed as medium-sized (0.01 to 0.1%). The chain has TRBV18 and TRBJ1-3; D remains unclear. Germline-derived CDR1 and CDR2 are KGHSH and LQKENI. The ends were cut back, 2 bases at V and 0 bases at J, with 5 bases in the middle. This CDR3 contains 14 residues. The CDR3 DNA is TGTGCCAGCTCACCATTCAACTCTGGAAACACCATATATTTT. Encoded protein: CASSPFNSGNTIYF.

The CDR3 DNA reads TGTGCCAGTACCGGGGCCAACGCAAATCAGCCCCAGCATTTT. This gives the protein CASTGANANQPQHF. The chain is built from TRBV28 and TRBJ1-5; D is perhaps TRBD1 (5 bases). Trimming removed 9 bases at V and 4 bases at J, with 16 bases between. From germline, CDR1 is MDHEN and CDR2 SYDVKM. The CDR3 covers 14 residues.

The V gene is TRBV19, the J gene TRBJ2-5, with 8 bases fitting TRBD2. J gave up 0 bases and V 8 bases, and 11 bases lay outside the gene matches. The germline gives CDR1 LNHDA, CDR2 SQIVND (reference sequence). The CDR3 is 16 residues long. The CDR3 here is CASSRTSSQYQETQYF. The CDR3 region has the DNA TGTGCCAGTTCCCGGACTAGCAGCCAGTACCAAGAGACCCAGTACTTC. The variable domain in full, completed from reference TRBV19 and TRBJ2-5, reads DGGITQSPKYLFRKEGQNVTLSCEQNLNHDAMYWYRQDPGQGLRLIYYSQIVNDFQKGDIAEGYSVSREKKESFPLTVTSAQKNPTAFYLCASSRTSSQYQETQYFGPGTRLLVL.

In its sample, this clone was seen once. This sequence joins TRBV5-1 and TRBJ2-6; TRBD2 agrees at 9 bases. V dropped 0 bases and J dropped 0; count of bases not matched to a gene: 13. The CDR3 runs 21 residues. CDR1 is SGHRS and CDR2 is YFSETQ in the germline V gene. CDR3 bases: TGCGCCAGCAGCTTGGCCCAACTAGCGGGTAGGCTATACTCTGGGGCCAACGTCCTGACTTTC. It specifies CASSLAQLAGRLYSGANVLTF.

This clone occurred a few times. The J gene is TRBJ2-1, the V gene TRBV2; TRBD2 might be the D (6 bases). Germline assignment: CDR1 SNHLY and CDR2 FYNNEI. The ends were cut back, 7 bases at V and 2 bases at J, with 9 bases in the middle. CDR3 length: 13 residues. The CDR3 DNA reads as TGTGCCAGCAACCAGCGGGCCTACAATGAGCAGTTCTTC. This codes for CASNQRAYNEQFF.

The CDR3 DNA is TGTGCCAGCAGCCGCGGGGGGGCCTACAATGAGCAGTTCTTC. This sequence encodes CASSRGGAYNEQFF. This chain joins TRBV7-2 and TRBJ2-1, with TRBD2 matching over 9 bases. The CDR3 is 14 residues long. CDR1 is SGHTA, CDR2 FQGNSA, per germline. Trimming took 5 bases from V and 2 from J; bases not matched to a gene: 1.

The CDR3 DNA follows: TGTGCCAGCTCTGGACAGACCTACGAGCAGTACTTC. Protein: CASSGQTYEQYF. This chain uses TRBV6-6 with TRBJ2-7; tentatively, D is TRBD1 (6 bases). The CDR3 loop spans 12 amino acids. CDR1 and CDR2 (germline): MNHNY, SVGAGI (reference sequence). Trimming removed 8 bases from V and 2 bases from J, with 10 bases in between.

The CDR3 reads CASSFPGGVGELFF. For the CDR3, the DNA is TGTGCCAGCAGTTTCCCAGGGGGAGTCGGGGAGCTGTTTTTT. V gene TRBV6-2 or TRBV6-3 combines with J gene TRBJ2-2, with TRBD1 matching over 7 bases. V gave up 4 bases and J gave up 7 bases; unmatched junction bases: 6. Per germline, CDR1 MNHEY and CDR2 SVGEGT. CDR3 length: 14 amino acids.

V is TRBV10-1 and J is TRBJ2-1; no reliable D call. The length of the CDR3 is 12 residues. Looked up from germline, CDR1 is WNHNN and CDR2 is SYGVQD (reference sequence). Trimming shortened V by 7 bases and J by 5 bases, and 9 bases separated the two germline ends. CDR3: CASKGGNNEQFF. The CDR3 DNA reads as TGCGCCAGCAAGGGCGGAAACAATGAGCAGTTCTTC.

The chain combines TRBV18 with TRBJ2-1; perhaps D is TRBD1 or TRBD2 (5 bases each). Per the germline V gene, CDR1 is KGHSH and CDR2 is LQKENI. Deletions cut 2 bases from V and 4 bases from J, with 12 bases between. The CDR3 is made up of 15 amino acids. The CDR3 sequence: CASSPLGRMYNEQFF. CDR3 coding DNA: TGTGCCAGCTCACCATTGGGACGAATGTACAATGAGCAGTTCTTC.

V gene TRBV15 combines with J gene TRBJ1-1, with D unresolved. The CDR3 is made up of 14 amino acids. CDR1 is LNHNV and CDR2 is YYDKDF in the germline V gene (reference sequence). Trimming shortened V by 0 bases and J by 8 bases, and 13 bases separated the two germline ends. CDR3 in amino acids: CATSRDFVGREAFF. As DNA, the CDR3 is TGTGCCACCAGCAGAGATTTTGTTGGGCGGGAAGCTTTCTTT.

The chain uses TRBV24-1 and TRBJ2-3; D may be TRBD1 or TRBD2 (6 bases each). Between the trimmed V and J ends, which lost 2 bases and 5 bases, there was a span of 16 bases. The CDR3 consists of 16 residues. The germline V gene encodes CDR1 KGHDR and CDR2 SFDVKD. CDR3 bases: TGTGCCACCAGTGATTCCACCCTAGGGGGAGGAGATACGCAGTATTTT. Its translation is CATSDSTLGGGDTQYF.

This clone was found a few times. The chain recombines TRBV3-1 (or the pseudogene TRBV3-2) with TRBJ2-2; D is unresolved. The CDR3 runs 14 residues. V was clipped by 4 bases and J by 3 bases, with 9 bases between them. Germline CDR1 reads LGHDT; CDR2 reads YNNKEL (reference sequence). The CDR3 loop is CASSPPLYTGELFF. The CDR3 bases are TGTGCCAGCAGCCCCCCGCTGTACACCGGGGAGCTGTTTTTT.

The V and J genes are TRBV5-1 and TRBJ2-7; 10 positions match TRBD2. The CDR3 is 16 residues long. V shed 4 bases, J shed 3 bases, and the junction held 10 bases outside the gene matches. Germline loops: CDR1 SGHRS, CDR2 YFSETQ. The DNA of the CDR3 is TGCGCCAGCAGCGCCGGCCTAGCGGGAGTTTACTACGAGCAGTACTTC. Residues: CASSAGLAGVYYEQYF.

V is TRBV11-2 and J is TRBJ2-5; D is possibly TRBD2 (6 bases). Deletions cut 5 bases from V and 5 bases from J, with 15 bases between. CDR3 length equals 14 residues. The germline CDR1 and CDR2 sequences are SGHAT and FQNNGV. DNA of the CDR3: TGTGCCAGCAGCCCTACTCGGGAGCGTGAGACCCAGTACTTC. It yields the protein CASSPTRERETQYF.

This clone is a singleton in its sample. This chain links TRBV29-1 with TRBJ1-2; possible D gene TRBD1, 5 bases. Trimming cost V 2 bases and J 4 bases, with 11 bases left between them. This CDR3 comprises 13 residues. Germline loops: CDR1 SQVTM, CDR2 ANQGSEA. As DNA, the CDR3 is TGCAGCGTTGAACAGCAGGGTAGCTATGGCTACACCTTC. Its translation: CSVEQQGSYGYTF.

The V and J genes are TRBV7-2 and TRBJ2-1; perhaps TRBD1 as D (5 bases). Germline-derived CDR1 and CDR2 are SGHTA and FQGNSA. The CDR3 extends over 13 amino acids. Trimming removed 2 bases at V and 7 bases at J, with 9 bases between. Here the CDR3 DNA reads TGTGCCAGCAGCTTACTCCAGGGAAATGAGCAGTTCTTC. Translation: CASSLLQGNEQFF.